This entry lists 11 T cell receptor beta chains sequenced from one sample in a study of OX40 agonist ivuxolimab in advanced cancers. Repertoires were generated with immunoSEQ multiplex PCR, while TCRdb's copy carries only in-frame clones and drops some. The sample has 80,000 to 90,000 clones; about 81% are singletons. Material: CD4+ or CD8+ T cells sorted from blood, obtained in a trial of the OX40 agonist ivuxolimab. These receptors all stem from an adult with an advanced solid tumor such as melanoma, head and neck, liver or kidney cancer.

The chain links TRBV28 to TRBJ1-5, with D possibly being TRBD1 (5 bases). The V gene's germline CDR1 is MDHEN and CDR2 SYDVKM. The CDR3 contains 12 residues. For the CDR3, the DNA is TGTGCGTCGTTAGGGGGCAATCAGCCCCAGCATTTT. It specifies CASLGGNQPQHF.

V and J are TRBV19 and TRBJ2-7, with D perhaps assigned TRBD1 or TRBD2 (5 bases each). CDR1 is LNHDA, CDR2 SQIVND, per germline (reference sequence). The CDR3 sequence is 12 residues long. The V and J ends lost 10 bases and 5 bases respectively, with 15 bases between them. Here the CDR3 reads CATRGLANEQYF. CDR3 nucleotides: TGTGCCACTAGGGGATTAGCGAACGAGCAGTACTTC.

The V call is TRBV19, the J call TRBJ2-6; 10 positions agree with TRBD1. From germline, CDR1 is LNHDA and CDR2 SQIVND (reference sequence). This CDR3 is 18 amino acids long. After removal of 7 bases from V and 0 bases from J, the junction contained 9 bases not matched to a gene. The CDR3 sequence is CASTRRDRGLSGANVLTF. CDR3 nucleotides: TGTGCCAGTACCCGGAGGGACAGGGGCCTCTCTGGGGCCAACGTCCTGACTTTC. The entire variable domain, with the rest obtained from reference TRBV19 and TRBJ2-6, is as follows: DGGITQSPKYLFRKEGQNVTLSCEQNLNHDAMYWYRQDPGQGLRLIYYSQIVNDFQKGDIAEGYSVSREKKESFPLTVTSAQKNPTAFYLCASTRRDRGLSGANVLTFGAGSRLTVL.

This clone has a single count. The V call is TRBV13, the J call TRBJ2-7; D gene unclear. The CDR3 extends over 14 amino acids. Germline V gene data show CDR1 as PRHDT and CDR2 as FYEKMQ (reference sequence). V was pared by 0 bases and J by 2 bases, with 8 bases between. The CDR3 nucleotides read TGTGCCAGCAGCTTAGGCTCCGTGACCTACGAGCAGTACTTC. Amino acid sequence: CASSLGSVTYEQYF.

This clone came up once. The chain uses TRBV5-4 and TRBJ2-3; D is ambiguous. In germline, CDR1 is SGHNT, CDR2 YYREEE (reference sequence). The CDR3 loop spans 12 amino acids. V lost 3 bases to trimming and J lost 2 bases, with 4 bases between them. CDR3 sequence: CASSYDTDTQYF. The CDR3 DNA is TGTGCCAGCAGCTATGACACAGATACGCAGTATTTT.

The chain carries TRBV5-4 and TRBJ2-5; 9 bases align to TRBD1. With 0 bases clipped from V and 4 bases from J, the junction kept 4 bases outside the gene matches. The V gene's germline CDR1 is SGHNT and CDR2 YYREEE (reference sequence). CDR3 size: 15 residues. CDR3 protein: CASSLGGQGRETQYF. CDR3 bases: TGTGCCAGCAGCTTGGGGGGACAGGGTAGAGAGACCCAGTACTTC. The variable domain in full, with the rest retrieved from reference TRBV5-4 and TRBJ2-5, is ETGVTQSPTHLIKTRGQQVTLRCSSQSGHNTVSWYQQALGQGPQFIFQYYREEENGRGNFPPRFSGLQFPNYSSELNVNALELDDSALYLCASSLGGQGRETQYFGPGTRLLVL.

This clone has a single count. The V and J genes are TRBV5-1 and TRBJ2-7; D assignment may be TRBD1 or TRBD2 (5 bases each). V was clipped by 1 base and J by 3 bases, with 11 bases between them. The germline V gene encodes CDR1 SGHRS and CDR2 YFSETQ. The CDR3 spans 14 residues. The CDR3 reads CASSLWDGNYEQYF. As DNA, the CDR3 is TGCGCCAGCAGCTTGTGGGACGGGAACTACGAGCAGTACTTC.

The V gene is TRBV29-1, the J gene TRBJ1-4; TRBD1 aligns across 9 bases. J gave up 7 bases and V 4 bases, and 7 bases lay outside the gene matches. The CDR3 extends over 14 amino acids. Germline V gene sequence: CDR1 SQVTM, CDR2 ANQGSEA. For the CDR3, the DNA is TGCAGCGTTGGAGGCAGGACAGGGGTTGAAAAACTGTTTTTT. This gives the protein CSVGGRTGVEKLFF.

The gene calls are TRBV5-4 and TRBJ1-1; 10 bases map to TRBD1. The CDR3 spans 16 residues. V dropped 3 bases and J dropped 2; count of bases not matched to a gene: 7. The germline V gene encodes CDR1 SGHNT and CDR2 YYREEE (reference sequence). The chain's CDR3 is CASSSPTGGANTEAFF. CDR3 sequence (DNA): TGTGCCAGCAGCTCCCCGACAGGGGGCGCAAACACTGAAGCTTTCTTT.

The J gene is TRBJ2-3, the V gene TRBV5-8, with D perhaps given as TRBD1 or TRBD2 (5 bases each). The CDR3 extends over 13 amino acids. The germline gives CDR1 SGHTS, CDR2 YDEGEE. Deletions cut 6 bases from V and 4 bases from J, with 12 bases between. Here the CDR3 DNA reads TGTGCCAGCACACCGGGGCGGCCAGATACGCAGTATTTT. Residues: CASTPGRPDTQYF.

The rearrangement joins TRBV18 to TRBJ1-2, with 8 bases aligning to TRBD1. Looked up from germline, CDR1 is KGHSH and CDR2 is LQKENI. V shed 1 base, J shed 5 bases, and the junction held 6 bases outside the gene matches. The CDR3 has 15 amino acids. CDR3 coding DNA: TGTGCCAGCTCACCACAGTCAGGGGGCGATTATGGCTACACCTTC. It codes for CASSPQSGGDYGYTF.